The sequence of this T cell receptor (beta chain) was determined in a study of response to subunit inactivated influenza vaccine. Findings of the study overall: With each seasonal influenza vaccination, the authors suggested, few new T cells are recruited.

This clonotype was seen only a few times. Its specificity is unknown. TCRdb re-called the RT-PCR reads through MiXCR, storing one row per CDR3 protein. This table has approximately 490,000 distinct CDR3 sequences, approximately 6.9% appearing once. The CDR3 contains 13 residues. The V gene lost 1 base and the J gene lost 6 bases, with 8 bases spanning the gap. Germline V gene data show CDR1 as LGHNA and CDR2 as YNFKEQ. This sequence joins TRBV4-2 and TRBJ2-3; D might be TRBD1 or TRBD2, each matching 5 bases. The sequenced sample was PBMCs from blood, obtained around 25 months after vaccination. The clonotype originates from a man aged 50-75 years who received an inactivated influenza vaccine. The CDR3 is CASSQAGGDTQYF. The CDR3 DNA is TGTGCCAGCAGCCAAGCTGGGGGTGATACGCAGTATTTT.